The following is a TCR beta chain sequence with its context. This record belongs to a study of T cells of healthy individuals. The CDR3 has 15 residues. Germline CDR1 reads MDHEN; CDR2 reads SYDVKM. J lost 4 bases, V lost 4 bases, and 7 bases had no gene match. TCRdb independently ran MiXCR on the 5' RACE reads; one entry per CDR3 protein. The data contain some 100,000 distinct CDR3 sequences, around 17% of them singletons. The sequence was obtained from a human donor in good health. The chain uses TRBV28 and TRBJ1-1, with TRBD1 matching 9 bases. DNA for the CDR3: TGTGCCAGCAGTTCCCTACAGGGGGCAGGCACTGAAGCTTTCTTT. Its translation is CASSSLQGAGTEAFF.